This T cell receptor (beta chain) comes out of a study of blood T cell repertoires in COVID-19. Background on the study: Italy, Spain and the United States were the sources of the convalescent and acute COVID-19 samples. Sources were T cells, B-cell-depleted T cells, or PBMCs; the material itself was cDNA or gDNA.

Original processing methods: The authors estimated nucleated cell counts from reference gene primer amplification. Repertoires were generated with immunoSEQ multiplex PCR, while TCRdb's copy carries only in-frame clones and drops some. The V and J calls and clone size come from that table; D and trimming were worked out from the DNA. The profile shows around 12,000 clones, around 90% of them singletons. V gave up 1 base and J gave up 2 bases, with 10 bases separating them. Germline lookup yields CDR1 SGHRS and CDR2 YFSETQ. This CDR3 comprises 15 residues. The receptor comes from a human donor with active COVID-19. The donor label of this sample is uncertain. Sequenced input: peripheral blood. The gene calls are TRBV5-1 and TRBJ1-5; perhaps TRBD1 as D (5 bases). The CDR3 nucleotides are TGCGCCAGCAGCTTGTTTGACAGCCGCAATCAGCCCCAGCATTTT. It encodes CASSLFDSRNQPQHF.